Listed below are T cell receptor beta chains from one sample, sequenced in a study of cytomegalovirus exposure and HLA in healthy donors. The repertoire was sequenced with immunoSEQ multiplex PCR; TCRdb's copy has only in-frame clones and lacks some. The table lists approximately 120,000 clones, 15% to 20% of them singletons. Sequencing was carried out using PBMCs. These receptor sequences come from a female donor in good health and CMV-seropositive. CDR3s include the opening cysteine and the closing phenylalanine or tryptophan. The D gene is left open where the match is weak. Not every row has a clone size; where given, it reads once, few, many or a size class.

>TRBJ2-3|.|TRBV6-5|.
CASRVTGFTDTQYF
TGTGCCAGTCGGGTGACAGGTTTCACAGATACGCAGTATTTT
>TRBJ2-7|few|TRBV30|TRBD2
CAGLAGGSVISYEQYF
TGTGCCGGGCTAGCGGGAGGGTCGGTAATCTCCTACGAGCAGTACTTC
>TRBJ2-7|.|TRBV10-3|TRBD1
CAIRNRDRGTYEQYF
TGTGCCATCAGGAACCGGGACAGGGGCACCTACGAGCAGTACTTC
>TRBJ1-2|few|TRBV7-8|TRBD1
CASSPDRVYGYTF
TGTGCCAGCAGCCCAGACAGGGTTTATGGCTACACCTTC
>TRBJ1-1|few|TRBV7-2|.
CASSLSYTEAFF
TGTGCCAGCAGCTTATCGTACACTGAAGCTTTCTTT
>TRBJ2-3|few|TRBV10-3|TRBD2
CAISSSGGTWSTDTQYF
TGTGCCATCAGTTCTAGCGGGGGGACGTGGAGCACAGATACGCAGTATTTT
>TRBJ2-7|few|TRBV7-9|.
CASSLADSYEQYF
TGTGCCAGCAGCTTAGCCGACAGCTACGAGCAGTACTTC
>TRBJ1-1|few|TRBV4-1|TRBD1
CASALTGGRDTEAFF
TGCGCCAGCGCCCTGACAGGGGGTAGGGACACTGAAGCTTTCTTT
>TRBJ1-1|.|TRBV13|.
CASSLVQGRTEAFF
TGTGCCAGCAGCTTAGTCCAGGGCCGCACTGAAGCTTTCTTT
>TRBJ2-4|.|TRBV4-2|TRBD1
CASRRDSSIAKNIQYF
TGTGCCAGCAGGAGGGACAGCTCAATAGCCAAAAACATTCAGTACTTC
>TRBJ1-2|few|TRBV20-1|.
CSARIGYGYTF
TGCAGTGCCAGGATTGGCTATGGCTACACCTTC
>TRBJ2-7|.|TRBV11-2|.
CASSQAVTRVYEQYF
TGTGCCAGCAGCCAAGCCGTCACTAGAGTCTACGAGCAGTACTTC
>TRBJ1-6|.|TRBV6-1|TRBD1
CASRGGQPYNSPLHF
TGTGCCAGCAGAGGGGGACAGCCCTATAATTCACCCCTCCACTTT
>TRBJ2-6|.|TRBV5-1|.
CASSLTRTADSGANVLTF
TGCGCCAGCAGCCTGACAAGGACTGCAGACTCTGGGGCCAACGTCCTGACTTTC
>TRBJ1-2|few|TRBV6-6|TRBD1
CASVGTGGIGYTF
TGTGCCAGCGTGGGGACAGGGGGCATTGGCTACACCTTC
>TRBJ2-5|.|TRBV28|TRBD2
CASSLGGRAQETQYF
TGTGCCAGCAGTTTAGGGGGGAGGGCTCAAGAGACCCAGTACTTC
>TRBJ1-3|.|TRBV30|TRBD1
CACDGTVVRGNTIYF
TGTGCCTGCGATGGGACAGTCGTCAGGGGAAACACCATATATTTT
>TRBJ1-1|.|TRBV30|.
CAWKRNWGDTEAFF
TGTGCCTGGAAACGAAACTGGGGGGACACTGAAGCTTTCTTT
>TRBJ1-5|.|TRBV28|.
CASSRTGYRNQPQHF
TGTGCCAGCAGCCGAACAGGGTACCGCAATCAGCCCCAGCATTTT
>TRBJ2-7|.|TRBV18|.
CASSEGGYGYEQYF
TGTGCCAGCTCAGAGGGGGGGTACGGCTACGAGCAGTACTTC
>TRBJ1-1|few|TRBV5-1|TRBD1
CASSGPQGMNTEAFF
TGCGCCAGCAGCGGACCACAGGGGATGAACACTGAAGCTTTCTTT
>TRBJ1-5|.|TRBV2|.
CASSDRAGSNQPQHF
TGTGCCAGCAGTGACAGGGCTGGCAGCAATCAGCCCCAGCATTTT